Described below is a single T cell receptor beta chain sequence and its context. Its antigen is currently not known. No base qualities exist here, and no much larger clone lies one base off it. This entry is derived from a study of CD8+ T cells in alopecia areata (dated by TCRdb to the late 2010s). Study-level background: The study used high-throughput TCRbeta sequencing to examine T cell clonal expansion in alopecia areata, in both the C3H/HeJ mouse model and human patients. In humans, TCRbeta sequencing was performed on scalp tissue and on sorted CD4+ and CD8+ peripheral blood T cells from healthy controls and from patients with patchy or totalis/universalis alopecia areata. Scalp clonality was compared among normal scalp (n=4), patchy alopecia areata scalp (n=8), and alopecia totalis/universalis scalp (n=8). RNA was extracted with the PAXgene miRNA kit for fixed scalp, the miRNeasy kit for PBMCs, and the RNeasy kit for mouse skin. TCRbeta CDR3 regions were amplified by immunoSEQ multiplex PCR using 35 Vbeta forward and 13 Jbeta reverse primers.

General findings and caveats noted by the study authors: Shared TCR sequences between patients were less evident than in mice, which may be partly attributable to HLA diversity in the patient population. Compared with normal scalp, lesional scalp had higher clonality and more expanded CD8+ clones, particularly in alopecia totalis/universalis, a pattern that suggests antigenic drive. Scalp TCR repertoire analysis is complicated because resident alphabeta T cells in normal human skin are also sequenced, whereas mouse skin is dominated by gammadelta T cells.

Lesional scalp punch biopsies and peripheral blood were obtained from alopecia areata patients. PBMCs were isolated by density centrifugation and stained for CD3, CD4 and CD8, and CD4+ and CD8+ T cells were sorted on a FACSAria. The untreated alopecia areata patients were recruited through a multicenter biomarker study. Blood CD8+ T cells from a handful of biomarker-study patients were further sorted into NKG2D-low and NKG2D-high fractions. CDR1 SGDLS and CDR2 YYNGEE are derived from the germline V gene. Including the terminal cysteine and phenylalanine, the CDR3 comprises 13 residues. Just CDR3 DNA is preserved here, 39 bases in frame from base 1. The V end loses 2 bases and the J end loses 4 bases, and a stretch of 9 bases separates them. The library was made by the immunoSEQ multiplex PCR assay. To provide template for TCR sequencing, every sample had RNA extracted and reverse transcribed into cDNA. SuperScript III was used to make first-strand cDNA, primed with a 2:1 mix of oligo-dT and random hexamers. A synthetic immune receptor repertoire was used to measure amplification bias, and any remaining bias was corrected computationally. The original methods were these. Raw reads were preprocessed to remove errors, and CDR3 was defined by IMGT conventions from the conserved cysteine to phenylalanine. Clonality was computed as 1 minus the Shannon entropy, with the entropy normalized by log2 of the number of productive unique TCRs. Scalp TCRbeta sequences were cross-referenced with sorted blood CD4 and CD8 repertoires so that the CD4 or CD8 identity of scalp clones could be inferred. Held by TCRdb, this immuneACCESS table contains in-frame sequences only and omits some clones. Under half of the omission traces to an unresolved V gene where checked; the cause of the rest is unknown. V and J calls and clone size are given by that table; D and trimming were obtained from the DNA. In this sample the table shows about 110,000 clones, 55% to 60% of which occur a single time. The ten largest clones capture about 23% of the sample.

The source material was NKG2D-low CD8+ T cells sorted from blood. Taken with the paper, the label for cell subset or site translates to: sorted CD8+ NKG2D-low blood T cells. The rearranged segments are TRBV9 and TRBJ2-5; matching of 6 bases hints at TRBD2 as the D gene. The clonotype comes from a human donor with alopecia areata. In nucleotides, the sequence is TGTGCCAGCAGCGTGGGTAGCGGAGAGACCCAGTACTTC. Its protein is CASSVGSGETQYF.